These 13 T cell receptor beta chains share one sample of origin, sequenced in a study of cytotoxic CD8 clonotypes in ibrutinib-treated CLL (dated by TCRdb to the early 2020s). The time point label here, explained by the study, means: approximately twelve months on ibrutinib. The library was produced with the immunoSEQ multiplex PCR assay. Sourced from immuneACCESS, this table was stored by TCRdb with only in-frame sequences that have V and J called. A share of the clones is absent; for the studies checked, an unresolved V gene accounts for under half, and the remainder has no known explanation. The sample includes tens of thousands of clones, with around nine tenths observed a single time. Of the sample, 3.1% is held by the ten largest clones. The source was PBMCs, collected after 12 months of ibrutinib treatment. The source is a human donor with chronic lymphocytic leukemia.

The genes are TRBV7-7 and TRBJ2-7, with 9 bases lining up with TRBD1. CDR3 size: 14 residues. V gave up 5 bases and J gave up 3 bases; unmatched junction bases: 5. Germline V gene sequence: CDR1 SSHAT, CDR2 FNYEAQ (reference sequence). The CDR3 here is CASSPGQGLYEQYF. The CDR3 DNA reads TGTGCCAGCAGCCCGGGACAGGGACTCTACGAGCAGTACTTC.

J is TRBJ2-5 and V is TRBV11-3; D is undetermined. Germline V gene lookup returns CDR1 SGHNT and CDR2 YENEEA. Trimming removed 1 base at V and 2 bases at J, with 5 bases between. CDR3 length: 13 residues. For the CDR3, the DNA is TGTGCCAGCAGCTTAGGTATTCAAGAGACCCAGTACTTC. Protein product: CASSLGIQETQYF.

This clone was detected only once. The V gene is TRBV15, the J gene TRBJ1-2; D remains unclear. CDR3 length equals 13 residues. Germline CDR1 is LNHNV and CDR2 is YYDKDF (reference sequence). V was trimmed by 4 bases and J by 3 bases, leaving 9 bases between them. The CDR3: CATSIGVDYGYTF. The CDR3 nucleotides are TGTGCCACCAGCATCGGAGTCGACTATGGCTACACCTTC. The full variable domain, with the rest looked up from reference TRBV15 and TRBJ1-2, is DAMVIQNPRYQVTQFGKPVTLSCSQTLNHNVMYWYQQKSSQAPKLLFHYYDKDFNNEADTPDNFQSRRPNTSFCFLDIRSPGLGDTAMYLCATSIGVDYGYTFGSGTRLTVV.

The rearrangement links TRBV6-5 to TRBJ2-3, with 9 nucleotides matching TRBD2. The CDR3 covers 14 residues. V was pared by 6 bases and J by 6 bases, with 7 bases of the junction left unmatched. Per the germline V gene, CDR1 is MNHEY and CDR2 is SVGAGI. The DNA of the CDR3 is TGTGCCAGCAGCAGACCGGGACTAGCCGATACGCAGTATTTT. Translating it yields CASSRPGLADTQYF.

This chain joins TRBV29-1 and TRBJ1-5; D ambiguous. Germline lookup yields CDR1 SQVTM and CDR2 ANQGSEA. V was trimmed by 2 bases and J by 7 bases, leaving 9 bases between them. This CDR3 spans 12 amino acids. The CDR3 sequence: CSVEHPGQPQHF. The CDR3 region has the DNA TGCAGCGTTGAACATCCCGGGCAGCCCCAGCATTTT.

V is TRBV7-9 and J is TRBJ2-5; possibly TRBD2 for D (6 bases). The CDR3 spans 14 residues. Germline V CDR1 and CDR2: SEHNR, FQNEAQ (reference sequence). V was clipped by 3 bases and J by 1 base, with 9 bases between them. The CDR3 region has the DNA TGTGCCAGCAGCTTTTTCGGGGGCCAAGAGACCCAGTACTTC. Its translation: CASSFFGGQETQYF.

The chain recombines TRBV28 with TRBJ2-5; perhaps TRBD1 as D (6 bases). V lost 7 bases, J lost 0 bases, and 21 bases lay in between. The CDR3 extends over 17 amino acids. The germline V gene has CDR1 MDHEN and CDR2 SYDVKM. CDR3 sequence reads: CASITGLGALYQETQYF. The CDR3 DNA is TGTGCCAGCATTACAGGGTTGGGGGCCCTGTACCAAGAGACCCAGTACTTC.

V is TRBV29-1 and J is TRBJ2-7, with D perhaps matching TRBD1 (6 bases). The CDR3 runs to 11 residues. Germline loops: CDR1 SQVTM, CDR2 ANQGSEA. Trimming removed 4 bases from V and 5 bases from J, with 9 bases in between. The CDR3: CSVGTVNEQYF. CDR3 coding DNA: TGCAGCGTTGGGACAGTTAACGAGCAGTACTTC.

This chain joins TRBV14 and TRBJ1-3, with D uncertain. The CDR3 totals 16 residues. V was clipped by 0 bases and J by 0 bases, with 9 bases between them. Germline-derived CDR1 and CDR2 are SGHDN and FVKESK. DNA for the CDR3: TGTGCCAGCAGCCAAGATCAGGTGATCTCTGGAAACACCATATATTTT. Encoded protein: CASSQDQVISGNTIYF.

Comments on this clone: In the same sample, other DNA sequences code for this CDR3. The gene calls are TRBV6-5 and TRBJ2-7; D not resolved. This CDR3 has 13 residues. V lost 6 bases to trimming and J lost 0 bases, with 9 bases between them. CDR1 MNHEY and CDR2 SVGAGI come from the germline V gene. CDR3 residues: CASRSRVSYEQYF. CDR3 nucleotide sequence: TGTGCCAGCAGGTCAAGAGTCTCCTACGAGCAGTACTTC.

The chain combines TRBV29-1 with TRBJ2-7; 7 positions agree with TRBD1. The CDR3 runs 14 residues. CDR1 and CDR2 (germline): SQVTM, ANQGSEA. With V trimmed by 4 bases and J by 4 bases, 10 bases remained unmatched. CDR3: CSVVNKGAVYEQYF. The CDR3, as DNA: TGCAGCGTTGTAAACAAGGGGGCGGTGTACGAGCAGTACTTC.

Comments on this clone: The sample has other DNA sequences that encode this CDR3 too. The chain combines TRBV9 with TRBJ2-7; D call uncertain. V was pared by 0 bases and J by 0 bases, with 4 bases between. The CDR3 is 13 amino acids. Germline V gives CDR1 SGDLS, CDR2 YYNGEE. CDR3 sequence reads: CASSVGSSYEQYF. For the CDR3, the DNA is TGTGCCAGCAGCGTAGGGTCCTCCTACGAGCAGTACTTC.

The chain couples TRBV5-1 to TRBJ2-2, with D possibly being TRBD2 (5 bases). Trimming took 0 bases from V and 1 from J, leaving 10 bases between them. CDR1 is SGHRS, CDR2 YFSETQ, per germline. The CDR3 is 16 amino acids. CDR3 DNA: TGCGCCAGCAGCTTGGGAGCGGAAATGAACACCGGGGAGCTGTTTTTT. As protein: CASSLGAEMNTGELFF.